This T cell receptor (beta chain) was captured in a study of blood T cell repertoires in COVID-19. Overall study context: Spain, Italy and the United States supplied samples that represented acute and convalescent COVID-19.

This CDR3 region has 16 residues. Germline values: CDR1 SGHRS, CDR2 YFSETQ. Germline trimming cut 4 bases from V and 7 bases from J; bases unmatched to any gene: 16. Produced via immunoSEQ multiplex PCR; TCRdb's table is partial and in-frame only. The repertoire holds 10,000 to 15,000 clones, with 80% to 90% as singletons. This sequence joins TRBV5-1 and TRBJ1-1, with 7 nucleotides matching TRBD1. The sequence derives from a woman aged 55-69 years with acute or convalescent COVID-19. The sequencing input was peripheral blood. The CDR3 DNA is TGCGCCAGCAGCCTCTCATCGGGACAGCACCTATTTGAAGCTTTCTTT. Protein product: CASSLSSGQHLFEAFF.